The sample holds a few counts of the clone carrying this TCR beta chain. Its antigen is not known. This record belongs to a study of T cells in Graves' hyperthyroidism and ophthalmopathy. V was pared by 1 base and J by 3 bases, with 7 bases between. CDR1 is SGHAT and CDR2 is FQNNGV in the germline V gene. The CDR3 consists of 13 residues. Exclusion criteria comprised uncontrolled infection, other autoimmune disease, pregnancy or lactation. Under 12 ml fresh peripheral blood yielded the PBMCs. Amplified TCR beta CDR3 regions derived from RNA transcripts. The HTBI primer set was used in a first-round RT-PCR of the TCR CDR3. TCRdb recomputed calls from the multiplex PCR reads with MiXCR, one row per CDR3 protein. Here the sample spans some 400,000 distinct CDR3 sequences, around an eighth being singletons. Whole-study findings and limits: Most expanded thyroid clonotypes above 0.001 also appeared in blood. A model built on 13 V-J features separated ophthalmopathy from stable hyperthyroidism.

This chain joins TRBV11-2 and TRBJ2-7; D unclear. This sequence was found in a man aged 25-45 years with Graves' hyperthyroidism that later progressed to Graves' ophthalmopathy. Sequencing input: blood. Here the CDR3 DNA reads TGTGCCAGCAGCTTAGGTCTCCACTACGAGCAGTACTTC. This codes for CASSLGLHYEQYF.